This T cell receptor beta chain was captured in a study of blood T cells in healthy people across ages. Study conclusions and caveats: More naive CD4+ cells and higher diversity were found in long-lived than in aged donors. Per million T cells, the diversity of TCR beta decreased roughly linearly as age advanced.

A J-beta primer mix and a sample-barcoded 5' primer were used in a second PCR of about 7 to 12 cycles. Via MiXCR, TCRdb re-called the 5' RACE reads, giving one row per CDR3 protein. The table shows hundreds of thousands of distinct CDR3 sequences, with roughly 43% occurring only once. This clonotype was counted between two and nine times. Antigen specificity is unknown. In germline, CDR1 is DFQATT, CDR2 SNEGSKA (reference sequence). Trimming pared 5 bases from V and 6 bases from J, leaving 17 bases between. The CDR3 is 14 amino acids. Per-sample PBMC isolation yielded at least 6.5 million cells. The rearrangement joins TRBV20-1 to TRBJ2-1; no definite D call. Sample: blood. The TCR originated in a man older than 75 in good health. The CDR3 nucleotides are TGCAGTGCTTTCTCGGTTGTCGACCCCAATGAGCAGTTCTTC. Translated, it gives CSAFSVVDPNEQFF.